The 10 T cell receptor beta chains below all came from one sample that was sequenced in a study of T cells in Graves' hyperthyroidism and ophthalmopathy. From RNA transcripts, TCR beta CDR3 regions were amplified. With the HTBI primer set, the TCR CDR3 went through a first round of RT-PCR. One entry per CDR3 protein, called by TCRdb with MiXCR from the multiplex PCR reads. The sample holds 600,000 to 700,000 distinct CDR3 sequences, nearly 45% seen once. Sequencing used peripheral blood or thyroid tissue (not recorded which). Receptor source: an adult man with Graves' disease, either hyperthyroidism or ophthalmopathy (not recorded which).

At least ten counts were recorded for this clonotype. The J gene is TRBJ1-6, the V gene TRBV25-1, with D hard to call. CDR1 and CDR2 from the germline V gene are MGHDK and SYGVNS. CDR3 length: 15 residues. V was clipped by 1 base and J by 9 bases, with 13 bases between them. The CDR3 coding sequence is TGTGCCAGCAGTGAATGGGCAGGCGGTAGTTCACCCCTCCACTTT. Translated: CASSEWAGGSSPLHF. Full variable domain (missing parts from reference TRBV25-1 and TRBJ1-6): EADIYQTPRYLVIGTGKKITLECSQTMGHDKMYWYQQDPGMELHLIHYSYGVNSTEKGDLSSESTVSRIRTEHFPLTLESARPSHTSQYLCASSEWAGGSSPLHFGNGTRLTVT.

This clonotype came up many times. This chain connects TRBV25-1 to TRBJ1-1; D remains unclear. The germline V gene has CDR1 MGHDK and CDR2 SYGVNS. The CDR3 is 13 residues long. V lost 5 bases to trimming and J lost 4 bases, with 11 bases between them. This CDR3 is CASSYGRGTEAFF. The CDR3 nucleotides read TGTGCCAGCAGTTATGGGAGAGGCACTGAAGCTTTCTTT.

This clonotype was seen many times. The genes are TRBV7-9 and TRBJ1-1; unclear D gene. This CDR3 spans 12 amino acids. Trimming took off 5 bases at V and 1 base at J, with 5 bases between the two ends. The germline CDR1 and CDR2 sequences are SEHNR and FQNEAQ (reference sequence). The CDR3 DNA reads as TGTGCCAGCAGCCAGTGGAACACTGAAGCTTTCTTT. This sequence encodes CASSQWNTEAFF.

The J gene is TRBJ1-4, the V gene TRBV29-1; a possible D gene is TRBD1 (6 bases). In germline, CDR1 is SQVTM, CDR2 ANQGSEA. The CDR3 is made up of 13 amino acids. V was cut by 4 bases and J by 5 bases, with 11 bases left in between. CDR3 nucleotide sequence: TGCAGCGTTGTCCGGACAGAGAATGAAAAACTGTTTTTT. It is translated as CSVVRTENEKLFF.

This clonotype is a singleton in its sample. The CDR3 loop reads CASSAISGEGETQYF. The CDR3 DNA sequence: TGTGCCAGCAGCGCCATAAGCGGGGAAGGAGAGACCCAGTACTTC. The chain joins TRBV25-1 to TRBJ2-5, with 7 bases lining up with TRBD2. This CDR3 region has 15 residues. Per the germline V gene, CDR1 is MGHDK and CDR2 is SYGVNS. J lost 4 bases, V lost 6 bases, and 11 bases had no gene match.

This clonotype showed up just a few times. The V and J genes are TRBV29-1 and TRBJ1-1; TRBD1 might be the D (6 bases). This CDR3 contains 12 residues. V was shortened by 3 bases and J by 7 bases, with 12 bases between the two germline ends. The germline V gene has CDR1 SQVTM and CDR2 ANQGSEA. CDR3 region: CSVEKGVGEAFF. The CDR3 DNA reads as TGCAGCGTTGAGAAGGGGGTTGGTGAAGCTTTCTTT.

The gene calls are TRBV9 and TRBJ1-3; unclear D gene. CDR3 length equals 14 residues. Germline CDR1 and CDR2: SGDLS and YYNGEE. V was trimmed by 6 bases and J by 0 bases, leaving 10 bases between them. CDR3 region: CASTLDGSGNTIYF. The CDR3 nucleotides are TGTGCCAGCACCCTAGACGGCTCTGGAAACACCATATATTTT.

The chain has TRBV29-1 and TRBJ1-1; a weak D match, TRBD1 (5 bases). V shed 3 bases and J shed 0 bases, with 29 bases lying between them. The germline gives CDR1 SQVTM, CDR2 ANQGSEA. The CDR3 has 20 amino acids. CDR3 loop: CSVDGLGQGGLNILNTEAFF. CDR3 nucleotides: TGCAGCGTTGACGGATTGGGGCAGGGAGGCTTGAACATCCTGAACACTGAAGCTTTCTTT. Drawing the rest from reference TRBV29-1 and TRBJ1-1, the complete variable domain is SAVISQKPSRDICQRGTSLTIQCQVDSQVTMMFWYRQQPGQSLTLIATANQGSEATYESGFVIDKFPISRPNLTFSTLTVSNMSPEDSSIYLCSVDGLGQGGLNILNTEAFFGQGTRLTVV.

This clonotype was counted a few times. DNA of the CDR3: TGTGCCAGCAGTTACGGTTACGATCCCTACGAGCAGTACTTC. Translated: CASSYGYDPYEQYF. The V and J genes are TRBV6-6 and TRBJ2-7, with D unresolved. Germline loops: CDR1 MNHNY, CDR2 SVGAGI (reference sequence). CDR3 length equals 14 residues. The V and J ends lost 2 bases and 2 bases respectively, with 10 bases between them.

This clonotype was seen at least ten times. The rearrangement joins TRBV9 to TRBJ1-1; a possible D gene is TRBD1 (6 bases). Between the trimmed V and J ends, which lost 4 bases and 3 bases, there was a span of 13 bases. CDR1 SGDLS and CDR2 YYNGEE come from the germline V gene. The CDR3 contains 14 residues. The CDR3 DNA reads TGTGCCAGCAGCATCGGACAGCGGGACACTGAAGCTTTCTTT. This gives the protein CASSIGQRDTEAFF. The full variable domain, its missing parts supplied by reference TRBV9 and TRBJ1-1, is DSGVTQTPKHLITATGQRVTLRCSPRSGDLSVYWYQQSLDQGLQFLIQYYNGEERAKGNILERFSAQQFPDLHSELNLSSLELGDSALYFCASSIGQRDTEAFFGQGTRLTVV.